The rows below give T cell receptor beta chains drawn from one sample of a study of regulatory T cells in long-lasting Graves disease. MiXCR, applied by TCRdb to the multiplex PCR reads, yields one record per CDR3 protein. The sample carries 400,000 to 450,000 distinct CDR3 sequences, less than 20% recorded once. Another study also made use of these data, one on T cells in Graves' hyperthyroidism and ophthalmopathy.

Sequences were derived from peripheral blood mononuclear cells (PBMCs), sampled at new diagnosis, from a patient treated with antithyroid drugs. These receptors all stem from a woman in her thirties with Graves disease. Each CDR3 is given with its conserved first and last residue. D genes are given only for firm matches. Clone size appears in some rows only: once, few, many, or a class for an expanded clone.

d_call: TRBD2
v_call: TRBV10-3
j_call: TRBJ2-3
clone_size: few
cdr3_aa: CAISAAAGVWDTQYF
cdr3_nt: TGTGCCATCAGTGCTGCTGCGGGAGTCTGGGATACGCAGTATTTT

d_call: TRBD1
v_call: TRBV10-3
j_call: TRBJ1-1
clone_size: few
cdr3_aa: CAIRGQGAGNTEAFF
cdr3_nt: TGTGCCATCAGGGGACAGGGGGCAGGGAACACTGAAGCTTTCTTT

d_call: -
v_call: TRBV7-8
j_call: TRBJ2-7
clone_size: many
cdr3_aa: CASSRKTGNYGPEQYF
cdr3_nt: TGTGCCAGCAGCCGAAAAACAGGGAATTACGGTCCCGAGCAGTACTTC

d_call: -
v_call: TRBV11-2
j_call: TRBJ2-5
clone_size: many
cdr3_aa: CASSLDPRVGTQYF
cdr3_nt: TGTGCCAGCAGCTTAGATCCCAGAGTAGGGACCCAGTACTTC

d_call: TRBD2
v_call: TRBV2
j_call: TRBJ2-1
clone_size: many
cdr3_aa: CASRGRLAGSNEQFF
cdr3_nt: TGTGCCAGCAGAGGTCGACTAGCGGGATCCAATGAGCAGTTCTTC

d_call: -
v_call: TRBV2
j_call: TRBJ2-1
clone_size: many
cdr3_aa: CASSEGAGNNEQFF
cdr3_nt: TGTGCCAGCAGTGAAGGGGCAGGAAACAATGAGCAGTTCTTC

d_call: TRBD2
v_call: TRBV3-1
j_call: TRBJ2-7
clone_size: -
cdr3_aa: CASSPGTSGRASGYEQYF
cdr3_nt: TGTGCCAGCAGCCCCGGTACTAGCGGGAGGGCATCAGGCTACGAGCAGTACTTC

d_call: -
v_call: TRBV6-5
j_call: TRBJ2-5
clone_size: many
cdr3_aa: CASSYGGETQYF
cdr3_nt: TGTGCCAGCAGTTACGGGGGGGAGACCCAGTACTTC

d_call: -
v_call: TRBV12-3/TRBV12-4
j_call: TRBJ2-1
clone_size: many
cdr3_aa: CASSLSEHEQFF
cdr3_nt: TGTGCCAGCAGTTTGAGCGAACATGAGCAGTTCTTC

d_call: TRBD1
v_call: TRBV28
j_call: TRBJ2-1
clone_size: many
cdr3_aa: CASSPGQPPSNEQFF
cdr3_nt: TGTGCCAGCAGTCCGGGACAGCCACCCTCTAATGAGCAGTTCTTC

d_call: -
v_call: TRBV28
j_call: TRBJ1-2
clone_size: many
cdr3_aa: CASSDYVQLSNYGYTF
cdr3_nt: TGTGCCAGCAGTGACTACGTGCAACTCTCGAACTATGGCTACACCTTC

d_call: TRBD2
v_call: TRBV7-9
j_call: TRBJ2-3
clone_size: few
cdr3_aa: CASSRTLAATDTQYF
cdr3_nt: TGTGCCAGCAGCCGAACACTAGCGGCAACGGATACGCAGTATTTT

d_call: -
v_call: TRBV30
j_call: TRBJ2-7
clone_size: many
cdr3_aa: CAWNLDQNLKLNEQYF
cdr3_nt: TGTGCCTGGAACTTGGACCAAAACCTAAAGTTGAACGAGCAGTACTTC

d_call: TRBD1
v_call: TRBV6-5
j_call: TRBJ1-1
clone_size: -
cdr3_aa: CASSYPYGTENTEAFF
cdr3_nt: TGTGCCAGCAGTTACCCCTACGGGACAGAGAACACTGAAGCTTTCTTT

d_call: -
v_call: TRBV12-3/TRBV12-4
j_call: TRBJ2-3
clone_size: -
cdr3_aa: CASTLEEDAQYF
cdr3_nt: TGTGCCAGCACCTTGGAAGAAGATGCGCAGTATTTT

d_call: TRBD1
v_call: TRBV29-1
j_call: TRBJ2-5
clone_size: many
cdr3_aa: CSVIVDSGTGQETQYF
cdr3_nt: TGCAGCGTCATAGTAGACTCGGGGACAGGGCAAGAGACCCAGTACTTC

d_call: -
v_call: TRBV3-1
j_call: TRBJ2-7
clone_size: many
cdr3_aa: CASSQNRREPTYEQYF
cdr3_nt: TGTGCCAGCAGCCAAAATCGTCGGGAGCCGACCTACGAGCAGTACTTC

d_call: TRBD2
v_call: TRBV29-1
j_call: TRBJ2-5
clone_size: -
cdr3_aa: CSVTVGLVETQYF
cdr3_nt: TGCAGCGTTACGGTCGGACTAGTTGAGACCCAGTACTTC

d_call: TRBD1
v_call: TRBV7-7
j_call: TRBJ2-5
clone_size: many
cdr3_aa: CASSFGQGGGETQYF
cdr3_nt: TGTGCTAGCAGCTTTGGACAGGGTGGGGGAGAGACCCAGTACTTC